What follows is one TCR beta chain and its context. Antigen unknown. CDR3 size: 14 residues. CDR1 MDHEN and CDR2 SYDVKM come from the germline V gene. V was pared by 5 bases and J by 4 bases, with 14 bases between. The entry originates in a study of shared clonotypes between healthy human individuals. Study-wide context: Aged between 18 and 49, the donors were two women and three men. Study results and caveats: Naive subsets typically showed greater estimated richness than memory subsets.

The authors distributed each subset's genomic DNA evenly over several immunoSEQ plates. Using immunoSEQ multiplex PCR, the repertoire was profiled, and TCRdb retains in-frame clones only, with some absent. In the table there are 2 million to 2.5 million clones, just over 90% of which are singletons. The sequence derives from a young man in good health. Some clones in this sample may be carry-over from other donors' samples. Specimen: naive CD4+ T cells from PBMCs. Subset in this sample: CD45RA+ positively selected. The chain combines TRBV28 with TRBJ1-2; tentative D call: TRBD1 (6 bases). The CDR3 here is CASSPTGLGYGYTF. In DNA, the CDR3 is TGTGCCAGCAGTCCCACAGGGTTGGGCTATGGCTACACCTTC.